This entry features one T cell receptor beta chain sequence. The antigen is not known. Libraries of TRB cDNA were made by 5' RACE and carried UMIs. From its re-call of the 5' RACE reads, TCRdb lists each CDR3 protein once, without DNA. The sample totals roughly 110,000 distinct CDR3 sequences. This CDR3 is 11 amino acids long. Germline V CDR1 and CDR2: SQVTM, ANQGSEA. This entry is derived from a study of CXCR3-negative and CXCR3-positive naive CD8 T cells. Whole-study results and caveats: Researchers report that CXCR3-positive naive cells carry more hydrophobic TRB CDR3s than CXCR3-negative naive cells.

CD45RO-CCR7+CD27+CD95- defined naive CD8+ T cells. This TCR derives from a human donor in good health. Some clones in this sample may be carry-over from other donors' samples. This chain links TRBV29-1 with TRBJ2-7. Sequencing was carried out using naive CXCR3+ CD8+ T cells from blood. The subset here: CD45RO-CCR7+CD27+CD95- naive CD8+ T cells expressing CXCR3 (TNR3+). The CDR3 loop reads CSVADGNEQYF.